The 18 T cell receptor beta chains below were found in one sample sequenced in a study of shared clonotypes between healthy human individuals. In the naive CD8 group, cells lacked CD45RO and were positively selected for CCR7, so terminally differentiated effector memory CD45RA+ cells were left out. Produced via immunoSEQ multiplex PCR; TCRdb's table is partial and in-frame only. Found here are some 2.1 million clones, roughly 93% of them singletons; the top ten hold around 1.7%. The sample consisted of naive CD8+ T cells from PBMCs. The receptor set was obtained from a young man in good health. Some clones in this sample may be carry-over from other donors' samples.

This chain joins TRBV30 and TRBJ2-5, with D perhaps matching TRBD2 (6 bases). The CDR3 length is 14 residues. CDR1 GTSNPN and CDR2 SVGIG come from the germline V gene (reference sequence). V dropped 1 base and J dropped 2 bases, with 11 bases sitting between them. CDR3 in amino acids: CAWSGLGGQETQYF. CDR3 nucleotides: TGTGCCTGGAGTGGGTTGGGGGGTCAAGAGACCCAGTACTTC. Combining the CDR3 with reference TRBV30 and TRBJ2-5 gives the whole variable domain SQTIHQWPATLVQPVGSPLSLECTVEGTSNPNLYWYRQAAGRGLQLLFYSVGIGQISSEVPQNLSASRPQDRQFILSSKKLLLSDSGFYLCAWSGLGGQETQYFGPGTRLLVL.

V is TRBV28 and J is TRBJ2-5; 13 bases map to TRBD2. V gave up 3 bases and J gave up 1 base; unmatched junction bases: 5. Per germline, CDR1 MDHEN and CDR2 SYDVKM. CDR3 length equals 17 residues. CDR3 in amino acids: CASSFRGLAGPQETQYF. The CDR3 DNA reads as TGTGCCAGCAGTTTCAGGGGACTAGCGGGACCCCAAGAGACCCAGTACTTC.

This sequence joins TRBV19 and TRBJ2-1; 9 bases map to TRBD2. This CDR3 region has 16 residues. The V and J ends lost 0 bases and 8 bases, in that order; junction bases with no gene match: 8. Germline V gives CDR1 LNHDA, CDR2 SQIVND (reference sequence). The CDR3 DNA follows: TGTGCCAGTAGTATAGATCGGCTAGCGGGATCCGATGAGCAGTTCTTC. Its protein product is CASSIDRLAGSDEQFF.

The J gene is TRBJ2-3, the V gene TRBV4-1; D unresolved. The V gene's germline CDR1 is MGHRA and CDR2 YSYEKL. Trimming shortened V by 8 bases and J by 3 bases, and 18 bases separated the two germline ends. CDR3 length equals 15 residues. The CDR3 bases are TGCGCCAGCGGTAAATCTCCGGCTAGTACAGATACGCAGTATTTT. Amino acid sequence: CASGKSPASTDTQYF.

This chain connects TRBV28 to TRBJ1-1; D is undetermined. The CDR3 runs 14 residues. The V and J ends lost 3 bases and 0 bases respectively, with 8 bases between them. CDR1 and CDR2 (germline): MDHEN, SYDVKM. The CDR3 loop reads CASSFRSLNTEAFF. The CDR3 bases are TGTGCCAGCAGTTTCAGGAGCTTGAACACTGAAGCTTTCTTT.

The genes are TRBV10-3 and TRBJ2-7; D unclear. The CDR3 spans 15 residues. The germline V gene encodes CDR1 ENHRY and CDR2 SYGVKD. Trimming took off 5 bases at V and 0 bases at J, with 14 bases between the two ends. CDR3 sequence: CAISPSIGGSYEQYF. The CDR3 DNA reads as TGTGCCATCAGTCCTTCGATAGGCGGCTCCTACGAGCAGTACTTC.

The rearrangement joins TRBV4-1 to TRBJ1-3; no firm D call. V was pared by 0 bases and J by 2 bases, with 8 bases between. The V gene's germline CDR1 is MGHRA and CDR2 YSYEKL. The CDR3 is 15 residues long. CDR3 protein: CASSQDMGPGNTIYF. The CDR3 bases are TGCGCCAGCAGCCAAGATATGGGCCCTGGAAACACCATATATTTT.

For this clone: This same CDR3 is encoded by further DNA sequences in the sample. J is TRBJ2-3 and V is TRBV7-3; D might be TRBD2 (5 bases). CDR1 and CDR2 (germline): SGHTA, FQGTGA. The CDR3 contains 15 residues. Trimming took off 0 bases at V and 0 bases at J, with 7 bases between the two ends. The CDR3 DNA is TGTGCCAGCAGCTTAACGGGAGCTAGCACAGATACGCAGTATTTT. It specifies CASSLTGASTDTQYF.

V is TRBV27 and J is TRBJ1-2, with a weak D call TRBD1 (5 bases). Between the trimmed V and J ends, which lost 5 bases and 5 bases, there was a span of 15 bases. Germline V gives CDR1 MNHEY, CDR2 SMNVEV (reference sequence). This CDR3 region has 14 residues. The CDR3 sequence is CASSPWDRLYGYTF. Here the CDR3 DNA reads TGTGCCAGCAGTCCATGGGACCGACTGTATGGCTACACCTTC.

CDR3 in DNA: TGTGCCAGCAGCGGATGGGACAGGTACACAGATACGCAGTATTTT. It yields the protein CASSGWDRYTDTQYF. The J gene is TRBJ2-3, the V gene TRBV9, with TRBD1 matching over 8 bases. The CDR3 is made up of 15 amino acids. The V and J ends lost 3 bases and 2 bases, in that order; junction bases with no gene match: 5. Germline V gene data show CDR1 as SGDLS and CDR2 as YYNGEE.

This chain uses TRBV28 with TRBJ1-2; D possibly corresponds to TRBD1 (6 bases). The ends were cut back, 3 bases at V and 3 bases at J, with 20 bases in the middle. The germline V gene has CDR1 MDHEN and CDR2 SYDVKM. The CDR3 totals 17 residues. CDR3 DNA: TGTGCCAGCAGTTTTTCTGGGGCAGGGGCGATTTACTATGGCTACACCTTC. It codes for CASSFSGAGAIYYGYTF.

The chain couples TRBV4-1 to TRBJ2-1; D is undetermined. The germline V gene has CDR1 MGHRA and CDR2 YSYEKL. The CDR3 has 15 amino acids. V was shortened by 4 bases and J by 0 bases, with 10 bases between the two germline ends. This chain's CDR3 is CASSPADSSYNEQFF. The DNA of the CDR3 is TGCGCCAGCAGCCCCGCGGATAGCTCCTACAATGAGCAGTTCTTC.

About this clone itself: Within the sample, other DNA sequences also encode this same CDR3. This chain's CDR3 is CASSISRNTEAFF. For the CDR3, the DNA is TGTGCCAGTAGTATATCGCGGAACACTGAAGCTTTCTTT. This rearrangement joins TRBV19 to TRBJ1-1; no reliable D call. V was cut by 2 bases and J by 1 base, with 5 bases left in between. CDR1 and CDR2 from the germline V gene are LNHDA and SQIVND (reference sequence). The CDR3 is 13 residues long.

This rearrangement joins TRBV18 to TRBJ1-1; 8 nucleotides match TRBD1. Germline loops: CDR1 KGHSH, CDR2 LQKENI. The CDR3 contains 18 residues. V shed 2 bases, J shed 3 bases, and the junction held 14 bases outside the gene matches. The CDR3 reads CASSPVAGGPILDTEAFF. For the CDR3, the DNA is TGTGCCAGCTCACCAGTCGCAGGGGGCCCCATATTGGACACTGAAGCTTTCTTT.

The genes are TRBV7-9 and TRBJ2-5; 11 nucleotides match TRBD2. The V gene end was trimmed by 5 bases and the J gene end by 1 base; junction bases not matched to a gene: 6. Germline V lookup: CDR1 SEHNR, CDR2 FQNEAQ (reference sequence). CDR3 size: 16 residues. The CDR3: CASSHRLAGPQETQYF. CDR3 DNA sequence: TGTGCCAGCAGCCACCGACTAGCGGGACCCCAAGAGACCCAGTACTTC.

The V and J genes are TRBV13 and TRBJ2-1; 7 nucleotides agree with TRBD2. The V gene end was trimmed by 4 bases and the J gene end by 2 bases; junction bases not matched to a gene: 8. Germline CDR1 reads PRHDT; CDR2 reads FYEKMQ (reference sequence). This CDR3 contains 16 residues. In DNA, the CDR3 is TGTGCCAGCAGCTCGATACTAGCGAACACCTACAATGAGCAGTTCTTC. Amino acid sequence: CASSSILANTYNEQFF.

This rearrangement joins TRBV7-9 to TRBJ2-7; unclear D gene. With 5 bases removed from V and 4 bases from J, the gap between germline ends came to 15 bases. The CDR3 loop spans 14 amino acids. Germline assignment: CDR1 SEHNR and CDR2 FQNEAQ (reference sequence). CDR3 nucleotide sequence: TGTGCCAGCAGCCTAACCACGGTGGGGTACGAGCAGTACTTC. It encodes CASSLTTVGYEQYF.

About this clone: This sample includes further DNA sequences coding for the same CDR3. CDR3 DNA: TGTGCCAGCAGTTTAAGTCAGTTATCCTACAATGAGCAGTTCTTC. Translating it yields CASSLSQLSYNEQFF. The chain uses TRBV27 and TRBJ2-1, with D hard to call. V gave up 2 bases and J gave up 1 base, with 9 bases separating them. Germline values: CDR1 MNHEY, CDR2 SMNVEV (reference sequence). This CDR3 spans 15 amino acids.